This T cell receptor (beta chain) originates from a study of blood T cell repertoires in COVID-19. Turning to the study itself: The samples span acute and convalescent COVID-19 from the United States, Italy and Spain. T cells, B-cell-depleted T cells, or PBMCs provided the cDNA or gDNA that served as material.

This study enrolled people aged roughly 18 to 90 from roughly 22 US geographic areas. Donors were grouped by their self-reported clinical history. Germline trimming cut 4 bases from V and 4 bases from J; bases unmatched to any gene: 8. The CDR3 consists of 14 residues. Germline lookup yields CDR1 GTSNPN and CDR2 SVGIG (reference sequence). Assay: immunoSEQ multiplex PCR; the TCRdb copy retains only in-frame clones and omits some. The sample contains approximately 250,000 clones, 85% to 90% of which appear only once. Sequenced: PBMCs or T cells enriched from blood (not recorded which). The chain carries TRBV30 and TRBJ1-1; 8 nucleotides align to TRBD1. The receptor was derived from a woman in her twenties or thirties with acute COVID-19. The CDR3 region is CAWTTGTGFTEAFF. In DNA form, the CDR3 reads TGTGCCTGGACTACCGGGACAGGTTTCACTGAAGCTTTCTTT.